This TCR beta chain was recorded in a study of T-cell reconstitution after alpha-beta-depleted transplantation in children. Study-level findings and limits: Approximately two months post-transplant, alpha-beta T cells reportedly originated from several hundred expanded graft clones. For some patients, TCRbeta diversity was high at day 60 because of recipient T cells and thymic progenitors that survived. By one year post-transplant, T-cell counts and diversity largely arose from T cells that were newly produced.

The table lists this clonotype with many counts. Its matching antigen is unknown. The CDR3 has 15 amino acids. J lost 2 bases, V lost 7 bases, and 8 bases had no gene match. Unique molecular identifiers featured in how the TCRbeta library was prepared. TCRdb re-called the PCR reads with MiXCR, one entry per CDR3 protein. The sample carries approximately 300,000 distinct CDR3 sequences, 11% recorded once. The sequence was obtained from a male patient aged 2-15 years who had a stem cell transplant for chronic granulomatous disease, so the T cells may come from the graft donor. The material was peripheral blood, obtained 180 days after TCRalphabeta/CD19-depleted stem cell transplant. This chain joins TRBV12-3 or TRBV12-4 and TRBJ2-1, with 7 bases that match TRBD2. The CDR3 nucleotides are TGTGCCAGCACCCGGGAGGTGGGACCCTACAATGAGCAGTTCTTC. Protein sequence: CASTREVGPYNEQFF.